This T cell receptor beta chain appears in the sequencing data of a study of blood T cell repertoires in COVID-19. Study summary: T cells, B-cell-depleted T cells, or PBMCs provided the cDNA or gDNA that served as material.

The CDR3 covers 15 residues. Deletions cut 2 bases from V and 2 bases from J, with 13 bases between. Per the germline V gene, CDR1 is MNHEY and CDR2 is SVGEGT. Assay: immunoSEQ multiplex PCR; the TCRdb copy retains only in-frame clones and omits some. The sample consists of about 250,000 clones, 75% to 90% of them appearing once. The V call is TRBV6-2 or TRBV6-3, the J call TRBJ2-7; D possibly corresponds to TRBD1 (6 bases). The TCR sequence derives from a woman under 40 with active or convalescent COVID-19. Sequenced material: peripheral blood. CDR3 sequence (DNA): TGTGCCAGCAGTTACGGACAGAGGGGCCCCTACGAGCAGTACTTC. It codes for CASSYGQRGPYEQYF.